This T cell receptor (beta chain) derives from a study of CD8 T cells in ankylosing spondylitis (dated by TCRdb to 2016 to 2017). Looking at the study overall: T cell receptor beta repertoires were profiled in healthy donors and ankylosing spondylitis patients so that disease-linked TCR variants could be found. The full study cohort was made up of over 20 ankylosing spondylitis patients and 95 to 130 healthy donors. Peripheral blood was sampled, and synovial fluid was additionally collected from ankylosing spondylitis patients.

The full study reports these points: In peripheral blood, the disease-linked clones were found at relatively low frequencies and had a CD8+ phenotype. Some motif variants were previously reported in synovial fluid and blood of reactive arthritis patients, suggesting common disease-initiation mechanisms. A TCR beta motif made up of roughly eight highly homologous amino acid variants appeared to be characteristic of blood from ankylosing spondylitis patients. The disease-linked clones were reported to be significantly enriched in matched synovial fluid samples from ankylosing spondylitis patients.

About this clonotype: Its antigen is unknown. Base qualities were left out, and no much larger clone turns up one base away.

The sequencer was an Illumina HiSeq 2500. Quantitative 5'-RACE with molecular barcodes was the method used to prepare the TCR beta libraries. On the authors' methods: A new computational method based on a probabilistic model of VDJ rearrangement was used to identify disease-linked TCR variants. Starting from the raw public reads, TCRdb applied fastp trimming at Q25, assembled clones with MiXCR and retained in-frame beta chains. Each record represents a unique CDR3 protein, reported with the most common genes and DNA among its rows. TCRdb, not the original authors, processed these V and J calls. In all, the sample holds approximately 240,000 distinct CDR3 sequences, and 20% to 30% of those were seen once. Of the sample, around 0.64% falls within the top ten clones. The source is a male donor with ankylosing spondylitis or in good health (not recorded which). Sequencing was performed on blood, either unsorted or a sorted T cell fraction (not recorded which).

The CDR3 corresponds to CAIRGTSGGEQFF. At the DNA level, the sequence is TGTGCCATCAGGGGGACTAGCGGGGGGGAGCAGTTCTTC. The chain uses TRBV10-3 and TRBJ2-1, with 15 junctional bases fitting TRBD2. From V the trimming removes 6 bases and from J it removes 10 bases, while the gene matches leave 1 base of the junction unaccounted for. The cysteine opens and the phenylalanine closes a CDR3 of 13 amino acids. Only the CDR3 portion is preserved as DNA: 39 bases, with reading frame beginning at the first base. CDR1 ENHRY and CDR2 SYGVKD are derived from the germline V gene.